Sequencing of this T cell receptor beta chain was carried out in a study of blood T cell repertoires in COVID-19. About the study: Sample material is recorded as cDNA or gDNA derived from T cells, B-cell-depleted T cells, or PBMCs.

TCRdb keeps only in-frame clones here, not all; method: immunoSEQ multiplex PCR. The table lists approximately 230,000 clones, roughly four fifths of them singletons, with around 16% in the top ten. Each recovered donor of Cohort 3 presented with two negative PCRs, clearance, or symptom resolution. The trim removed 0 bases at V and 0 bases at J, leaving 3 bases unmatched. This CDR3 spans 15 amino acids. Germline V gives CDR1 SGHRS, CDR2 YFSETQ. The V call is TRBV5-1, the J call TRBJ2-7, with TRBD2 identical over 7 bases. Sequencing input: PBMCs or T cells enriched from blood (not recorded which). The sequence came from a middle-aged man who had recovered from COVID-19. Here the CDR3 reads CASSLDRGSSYEQYF. The CDR3 nucleotides are TGCGCCAGCAGCTTGGATCGCGGGAGCTCCTACGAGCAGTACTTC.